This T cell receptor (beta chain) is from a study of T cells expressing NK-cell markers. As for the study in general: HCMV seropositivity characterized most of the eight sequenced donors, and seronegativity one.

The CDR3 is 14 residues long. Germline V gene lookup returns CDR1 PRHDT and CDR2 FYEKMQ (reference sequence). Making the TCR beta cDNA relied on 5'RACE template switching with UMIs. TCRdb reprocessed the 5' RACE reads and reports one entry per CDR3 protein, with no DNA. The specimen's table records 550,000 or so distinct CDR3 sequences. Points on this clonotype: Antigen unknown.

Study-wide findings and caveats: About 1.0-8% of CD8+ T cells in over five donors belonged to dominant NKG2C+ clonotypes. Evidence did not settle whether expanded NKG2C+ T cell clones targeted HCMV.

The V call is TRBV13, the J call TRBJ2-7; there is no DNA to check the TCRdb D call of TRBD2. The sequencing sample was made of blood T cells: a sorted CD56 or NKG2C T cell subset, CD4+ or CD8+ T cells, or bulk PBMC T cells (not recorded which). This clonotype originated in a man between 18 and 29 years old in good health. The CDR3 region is CASSSTMGRHEQYF.